The clone carrying this T cell receptor (beta chain) appeared a single time. Method: immunoSEQ multiplex PCR; TCRdb's copy keeps in-frame clones and lacks some. This table holds 15,000 to 17,000 clones, about 80% found once. This entry comes from a study of blood T cell repertoires in COVID-19. The CDR3 extends over 14 amino acids. CDR1 and CDR2 (germline): DFQATT, SNEGSKA (reference sequence). The V and J ends lost 3 bases and 4 bases, in that order; junction bases with no gene match: 3. The sequenced sample was peripheral blood. This chain uses TRBV20-1 with TRBJ2-1, with TRBD2 matching 10 bases. The source of this sequence is a man between 65 and 85 years old with active or convalescent COVID-19. The CDR3 protein is CSASKAGGYNEQFF. For the CDR3, the DNA is TGCAGTGCTAGTAAAGCGGGAGGGTACAATGAGCAGTTCTTC.